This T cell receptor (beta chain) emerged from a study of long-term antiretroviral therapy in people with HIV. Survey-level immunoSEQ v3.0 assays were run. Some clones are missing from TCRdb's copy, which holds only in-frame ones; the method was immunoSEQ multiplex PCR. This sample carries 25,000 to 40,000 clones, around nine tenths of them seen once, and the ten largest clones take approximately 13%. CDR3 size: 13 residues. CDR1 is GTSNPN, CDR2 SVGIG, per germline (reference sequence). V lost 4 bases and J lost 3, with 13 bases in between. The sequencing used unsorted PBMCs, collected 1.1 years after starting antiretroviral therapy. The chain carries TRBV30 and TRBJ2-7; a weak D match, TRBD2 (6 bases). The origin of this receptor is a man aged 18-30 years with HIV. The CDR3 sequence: CAWTRQGLYEQYF. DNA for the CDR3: TGTGCCTGGACCCGGCAGGGACTCTACGAGCAGTACTTC.